A selection of T cell receptor beta chains follows, all from one sample in a study of control samples from healthy donors and cancer patients. Sequencing used immunoSEQ multiplex PCR; TCRdb keeps in-frame clones, though not all of them. The sample carries some 160,000 clones, about 94% recorded once. Sequenced input: blood. These receptors originate from a woman aged 25 to 45 in good health. Each CDR3 is given with its conserved first and last residue. The D gene is left open where the match is weak. Some rows mark clone size as missing; the rest say once, few, many or name a class of expanded clone.

cdr3_aa	cdr3_nt	v_call	j_call	d_call	clone_size
CASKTDAEETQYF	TGTGCCAGCAAAACGGACGCTGAGGAGACCCAGTACTTC	TRBV2	TRBJ2-5	NA	once
CASRGGQGHEQYF	TGTGCCAGCAGGGGGGGACAGGGCCACGAGCAGTACTTC	TRBV12-3/TRBV12-4	TRBJ2-7	TRBD1	NA
CASGPTDSSYEQYF	TGTGCCAGCGGCCCGACCGACTCCTCCTACGAGCAGTACTTC	TRBV6-5	TRBJ2-7	NA	NA
CASSRDLPSYEQYF	TGTGCCAGCAGTCGGGACCTTCCTTCCTACGAGCAGTACTTC	TRBV7-9	TRBJ2-7	NA	NA
CASSRRGRGTSGTHTDTQYF	TGTGCCAGCAGCAGGAGGGGGCGGGGCACTAGCGGGACCCACACAGATACGCAGTATTTT	TRBV7-9	TRBJ2-3	TRBD2	NA
CASSEKTWRATNEKLFF	TGTGCCAGCAGTGAAAAGACATGGAGAGCAACTAATGAAAAACTGTTTTTT	TRBV6-1	TRBJ1-4	NA	NA
CASSWMDEQYF	TGTGCCAGCAGCTGGATGGACGAGCAGTACTTC	TRBV13	TRBJ2-7	NA	once
CASSLGPTGRETQYF	TGCGCCAGCAGCTTGGGACCGACAGGGCGAGAGACCCAGTACTTC	TRBV5-1	TRBJ2-5	TRBD1	NA
CAWSVGSEKLFF	TGTGCCTGGAGTGTAGGTAGCGAAAAACTGTTTTTT	TRBV30	TRBJ1-4	NA	NA
CASSEIGRGDTDTQYF	TGCGCCAGCAGTGAGATAGGCAGGGGTGATACAGATACGCAGTATTTT	TRBV10-2	TRBJ2-3	NA	NA
CASSYYPGTSGINEQFF	TGTGCCAGCAGTTACTATCCTGGGACTAGCGGGATTAATGAGCAGTTCTTC	TRBV6-2/TRBV6-3	TRBJ2-1	TRBD2	NA
CASRTSRGPETQYF	TGTGCCAGCAGAACCTCCCGGGGCCCCGAGACCCAGTACTTC	TRBV28	TRBJ2-5	NA	NA
CASSLEQGASSYTF	TGCGCCAGCAGCTTGGAACAGGGGGCGTCGAGCTACACCTTC	TRBV5-1	TRBJ1-2	TRBD1	NA
CGVDTGKGNTIYF	TGCGGAGTAGACACCGGGAAGGGAAACACCATATATTTT	TRBV29-1	TRBJ1-3	NA	NA
CASSSEQGGWAEAFF	TGTGCCAGCAGTTCGGAACAGGGTGGGTGGGCTGAAGCTTTCTTT	TRBV28	TRBJ1-1	NA	NA
CAWTRQGGGLTNEKLFF	TGTGCCTGGACCCGACAGGGTGGTGGACTTACTAATGAAAAACTGTTTTTT	TRBV30	TRBJ1-4	TRBD1	once
CSVVPGLAGGPWTDTQYF	TGCAGCGTTGTTCCGGGACTAGCGGGAGGGCCTTGGACAGATACGCAGTATTTT	TRBV29-1	TRBJ2-3	TRBD2	NA
CATSDLMGATYNEQFF	TGTGCCACCAGTGATTTGATGGGGGCGACCTACAATGAGCAGTTCTTC	TRBV24-1	TRBJ2-1	NA	once
CASSQAGGTYEQYF	TGTGCCAGCAGCCAAGCAGGGGGTACCTACGAGCAGTACTTC	TRBV3-1/TRBV3-2	TRBJ2-7	TRBD1	NA
CASSGTSGRASTDTQYF	TGTGCCAGCAGTGGGACTAGCGGGAGGGCTAGCACAGATACGCAGTATTTT	TRBV6-2/TRBV6-3	TRBJ2-3	TRBD2	NA
CASSKGLANPDTQYF	TGTGCCAGCAGCAAGGGACTAGCAAACCCAGATACGCAGTATTTT	TRBV6-5	TRBJ2-3	TRBD2	NA
CASSPSGRGDEQFF	TGTGCCAGCAGTCCGAGCGGGAGAGGGGATGAGCAGTTCTTC	TRBV21-1	TRBJ2-1	NA	NA
CASSLEASGTGNTIYF	TGCGCCAGCAGCTTGGAGGCTAGCGGGACTGGAAACACCATATATTTT	TRBV5-1	TRBJ1-3	NA	NA
CASTRAGSKGELFF	TGTGCCAGCACTCGCGCGGGTAGCAAGGGGGAGCTGTTTTTT	TRBV13	TRBJ2-2	NA	NA
CASSLTGYEGNEQFF	TGTGCCAGCAGTTTAACAGGGTATGAGGGGAATGAGCAGTTCTTC	TRBV28	TRBJ2-1	NA	NA
CASSLPGLAGTSTDTQYF	TGTGCCAGCAGCTTACCGGGACTAGCGGGGACTAGCACAGATACGCAGTATTTT	TRBV5-4	TRBJ2-3	TRBD2	NA
CASSLGTGWLSGNTIYF	TGTGCCAGCAGCCTAGGGACAGGTTGGTTGTCTGGAAACACCATATATTTT	TRBV5-6	TRBJ1-3	TRBD1	NA
CASRGASRHTQYF	TGCGCCAGCAGGGGGGCTAGCCGGCATACGCAGTATTTT	TRBV5-1	TRBJ2-3	NA	NA
CASSARPSGTSEQFF	TGTGCCAGCAGCGCCCGGCCTAGCGGGACGAGTGAGCAGTTCTTC	TRBV7-9	TRBJ2-1	TRBD2	NA
CASSQGANQPQHF	TGTGCCAGCAGCCAAGGGGCCAATCAGCCCCAGCATTTT	TRBV3-1/TRBV3-2	TRBJ1-5	NA	NA
CASSYSGRVGETQYF	TGTGCCAGCAGTTACTCGGGCAGGGTGGGCGAGACCCAGTACTTC	TRBV6-5	TRBJ2-5	NA	NA
CASSKSDRGVNNTGELFF	TGTGCCAGCAGCAAATCGGATCGGGGGGTAAACAACACCGGGGAGCTGTTTTTT	TRBV21-1	TRBJ2-2	NA	NA
CASSLVCRTNSYEQYF	TGTGCCAGCAGCTTAGTGTGCAGGACAAACTCCTACGAGCAGTACTTC	TRBV11-3	TRBJ2-7	NA	NA
CASSLGQNTEAFF	TGTGCCAGCAGCTTAGGACAGAACACTGAAGCTTTCTTT	TRBV7-2	TRBJ1-1	NA	few
CASSEVAGGADTQYF	TGTGCCAGCAGTGAAGTTGCGGGAGGGGCAGATACGCAGTATTTT	TRBV6-1	TRBJ2-3	TRBD2	NA
CASSLGIEQFF	TGTGCCAGCAGTTTGGGCATTGAGCAGTTCTTC	TRBV12-3/TRBV12-4	TRBJ2-1	NA	NA
CASSPFGDNEQFF	TGTGCCAGCAGCCCATTCGGCGACAATGAGCAGTTCTTC	TRBV27	TRBJ2-1	NA	NA
CAISESVLADNNEQFF	TGTGCCATCAGTGAGTCGGTACTAGCGGATAACAATGAGCAGTTCTTC	TRBV10-3	TRBJ2-1	TRBD2	NA
CASSLTVQGQAFF	TGTGCCAGCAGCTTAACCGTACAGGGGCAAGCTTTCTTT	TRBV7-9	TRBJ1-1	TRBD1	NA
CASSLVGTGNFNYGYTF	TGTGCCAGCAGTTTAGTCGGGACAGGGAATTTTAACTATGGCTACACCTTC	TRBV28	TRBJ1-2	TRBD1	NA
CASSPTSTGLTGELFF	TGTGCCAGCAGTCCAACTTCGACAGGGTTGACCGGGGAGCTGTTTTTT	TRBV27	TRBJ2-2	TRBD1	NA
CASSDTSGQGANEQFF	TGTGCCAGCAGTGACACTTCGGGACAGGGCGCCAATGAGCAGTTCTTC	TRBV6-4	TRBJ2-1	TRBD1	few
CASSVVGGQGIMNTEAFF	TGTGCCAGCAGCGTAGTGGGAGGACAGGGCATAATGAACACTGAAGCTTTCTTT	TRBV9	TRBJ1-1	TRBD1	NA
CASSLGAGGGEQYF	TGTGCCAGCAGCTTGGGGGCGGGAGGAGGCGAGCAGTACTTC	TRBV5-5	TRBJ2-7	TRBD2	NA
CASSLISGNYNEQFF	TGTGCCAGCAGCTTAATCAGCGGGAATTACAATGAGCAGTTCTTC	TRBV7-9	TRBJ2-1	TRBD2	once
CASSEGGTYEQYF	TGCGCCAGCAGCGAAGGGGGGACCTACGAGCAGTACTTC	TRBV5-1	TRBJ2-7	NA	NA
CASSFNRGLGDEKLFF	TGTGCCAGCAGTTTTAACAGGGGGCTAGGGGATGAAAAACTGTTTTTT	TRBV6-5	TRBJ1-4	TRBD1	NA
CARSLPLGGCGRTDTQYF	TGTGCCAGAAGCTTGCCGCTCGGAGGTTGCGGGAGAACAGATACGCAGTATTTT	TRBV5-3	TRBJ2-3	TRBD2	NA
CASSLLADSSYEQYF	TGCGCCAGCAGCTTACTAGCGGATAGCTCCTACGAGCAGTACTTC	TRBV5-1	TRBJ2-7	TRBD2	NA
CASSHQVSNQPQHF	TGTGCCAGCTCACACCAAGTTAGCAATCAGCCCCAGCATTTT	TRBV18	TRBJ1-5	NA	NA
CASSLWTMQETQYF	TGTGCCAGCAGCCTCTGGACTATGCAAGAGACCCAGTACTTC	TRBV7-6	TRBJ2-5	NA	NA
CASSQEIGGPGEKLFF	TGTGCCAGCAGCCAAGAAATAGGGGGGCCAGGTGAAAAACTGTTTTTT	TRBV14	TRBJ1-4	NA	NA
CATRGQGRTEAFF	TGTGCCACCAGGGGACAGGGAAGGACTGAAGCTTTCTTT	TRBV24-1	TRBJ1-1	TRBD1	NA
CASSLGDGGTGELFF	TGTGCCAGCAGCTTAGGCGACGGTGGGACCGGGGAGCTGTTTTTT	TRBV7-9	TRBJ2-2	NA	NA
CALGGQANTGELFF	TGTGCCCTTGGGGGCCAAGCGAACACCGGGGAGCTGTTTTTT	TRBV6-5	TRBJ2-2	NA	NA
CASSPLAGGSGQYF	TGCGCCAGCAGCCCACTAGCGGGAGGGAGCGGGCAGTACTTC	TRBV4-1	TRBJ2-7	TRBD2	NA
CASRGDRVTGELFF	TGTGCCAGCAGGGGAGACAGGGTTACAGGGGAGCTGTTTTTT	TRBV6-5	TRBJ2-2	TRBD1	NA
CASMAGQGNQPQHF	TGTGCCAGCATGGCGGGACAGGGCAATCAGCCCCAGCATTTT	TRBV2	TRBJ1-5	TRBD1	NA
CASSLRQALQETQYF	TGTGCCAGCTCATTAAGACAGGCGCTACAAGAGACCCAGTACTTC	TRBV18	TRBJ2-5	NA	NA
CASSLATGASYEQYF	TGTGCCAGCAGTTTAGCTACAGGGGCCTCCTACGAGCAGTACTTC	TRBV28	TRBJ2-7	TRBD1	NA